The TCR beta chain described here comes from a study of neurological immune-mediated disorders. Study observations and caveats: None of the CDR3 amino acid sequences found in expanded clones was shared across subjects. This suggests that the TCR-beta repertoires were private in all groups. In HTLV-1-associated myelopathy, TCR clonal expansion was greatest, whereas multiple sclerosis had the least, falling below healthy controls.

The V gene's germline CDR1 is MGHRA and CDR2 YSYEKL. The CDR3 runs 14 residues. With 5 bases clipped from V and 7 bases from J, the junction kept 5 bases outside the gene matches. 5'RACE employing 10-nucleotide random UMIs yielded the cDNA. TCRdb re-called the 5' RACE reads with MiXCR, one entry per CDR3 protein. This sample has tens of thousands of distinct CDR3 sequences; around 10% occur once, and the top ten carry less than 25%. This clonotype was counted only a few times. Its target is unknown. This may be a read error, as it is one base from a much larger clone. Source material: PBMCs. The chain has TRBV4-1 and TRBJ1-6; 7 nucleotides line up with TRBD1. This TCR came from a woman in her 40s with HTLV-1-associated myelopathy (HAM/TSP). CDR3 in amino acids: CASSGDSRNSPLHF. The CDR3 DNA reads TGCGCCAGCAGCGGGGACAGTCGGAATTCACCCCTCCACTTT.